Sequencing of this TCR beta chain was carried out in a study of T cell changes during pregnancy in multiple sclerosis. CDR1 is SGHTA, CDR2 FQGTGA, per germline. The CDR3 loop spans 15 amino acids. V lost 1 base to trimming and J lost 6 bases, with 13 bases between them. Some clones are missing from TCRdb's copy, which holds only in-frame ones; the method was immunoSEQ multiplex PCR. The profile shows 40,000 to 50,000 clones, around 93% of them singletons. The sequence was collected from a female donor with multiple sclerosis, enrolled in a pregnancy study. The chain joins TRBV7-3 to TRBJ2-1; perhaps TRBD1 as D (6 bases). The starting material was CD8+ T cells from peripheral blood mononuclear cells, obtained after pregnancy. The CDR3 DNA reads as TGTGCCAGCAGCTTAAAGGGACACCCGGCCAATGAGCAGTTCTTC. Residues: CASSLKGHPANEQFF. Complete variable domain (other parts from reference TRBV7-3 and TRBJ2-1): GAGVSQTPSNKVTEKGKYVELRCDPISGHTALYWYRQSLGQGPEFLIYFQGTGAADDSGLPNDRFFAVRPEGSVSTLKIQRTERGDSAVYLCASSLKGHPANEQFFGPGTRLTVL.